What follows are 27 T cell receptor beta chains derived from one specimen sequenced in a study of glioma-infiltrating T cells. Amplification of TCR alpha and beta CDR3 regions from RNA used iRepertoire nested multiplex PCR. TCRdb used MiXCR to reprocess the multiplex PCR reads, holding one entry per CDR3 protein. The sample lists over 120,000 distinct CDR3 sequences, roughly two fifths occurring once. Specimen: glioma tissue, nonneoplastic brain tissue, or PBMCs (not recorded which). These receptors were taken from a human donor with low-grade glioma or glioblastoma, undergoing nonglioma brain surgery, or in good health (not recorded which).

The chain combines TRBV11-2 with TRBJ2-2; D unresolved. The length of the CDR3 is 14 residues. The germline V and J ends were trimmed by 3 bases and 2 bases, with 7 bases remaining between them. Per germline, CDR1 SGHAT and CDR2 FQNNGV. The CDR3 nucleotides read TGTGCCAGCAGCTTTGATCGAAACACCGGGGAGCTGTTTTTT. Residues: CASSFDRNTGELFF.

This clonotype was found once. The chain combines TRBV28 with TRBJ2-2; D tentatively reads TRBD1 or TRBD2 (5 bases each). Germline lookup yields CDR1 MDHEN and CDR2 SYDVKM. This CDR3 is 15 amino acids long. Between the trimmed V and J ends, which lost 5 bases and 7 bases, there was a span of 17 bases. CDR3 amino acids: CASSAQGTFVGELFF. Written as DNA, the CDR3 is TGTGCCAGCAGTGCCCAAGGGACGTTTGTCGGGGAGCTGTTTTTT.

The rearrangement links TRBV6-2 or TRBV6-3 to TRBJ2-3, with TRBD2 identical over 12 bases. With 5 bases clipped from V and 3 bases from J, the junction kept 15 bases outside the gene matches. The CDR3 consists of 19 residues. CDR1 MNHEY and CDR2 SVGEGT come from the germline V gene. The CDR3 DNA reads TGTGCCAGCAGTAGTCCGGGACTAGCGGGCGCCGGGTTAACAGATACGCAGTATTTT. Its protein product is CASSSPGLAGAGLTDTQYF.

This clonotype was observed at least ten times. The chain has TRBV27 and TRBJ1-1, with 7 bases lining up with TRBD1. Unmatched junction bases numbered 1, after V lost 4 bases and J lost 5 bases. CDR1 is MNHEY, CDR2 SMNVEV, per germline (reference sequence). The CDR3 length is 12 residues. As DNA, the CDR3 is TGTGCCAGCAGTTCGACAGGGACTGAAGCTTTCTTT. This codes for CASSSTGTEAFF.

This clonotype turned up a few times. The CDR3, as DNA: TGCAGTGCTAACCACCGGGGGGAGGGTGAGCAGTTCTTC. Encoded protein: CSANHRGEGEQFF. V is TRBV20-1 and J is TRBJ2-1, with 7 positions matching TRBD2. Trimming took 4 bases from V and 9 from J; bases not matched to a gene: 9. The CDR3 is 13 amino acids. Germline values: CDR1 DFQATT, CDR2 SNEGSKA (reference sequence).

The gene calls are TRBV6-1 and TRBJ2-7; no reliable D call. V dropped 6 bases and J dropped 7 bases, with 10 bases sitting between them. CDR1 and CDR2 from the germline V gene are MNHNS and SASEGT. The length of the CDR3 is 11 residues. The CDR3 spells CASSTTWEQYF. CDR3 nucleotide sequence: TGTGCCAGCAGCACCACCTGGGAGCAGTACTTC.

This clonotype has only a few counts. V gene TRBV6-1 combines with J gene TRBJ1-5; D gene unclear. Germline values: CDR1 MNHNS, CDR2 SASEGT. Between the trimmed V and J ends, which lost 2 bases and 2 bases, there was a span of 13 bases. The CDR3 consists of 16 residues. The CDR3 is CASSEWAPEGNQPQHF. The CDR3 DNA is TGTGCCAGCAGTGAATGGGCACCTGAAGGCAATCAGCCCCAGCATTTT.

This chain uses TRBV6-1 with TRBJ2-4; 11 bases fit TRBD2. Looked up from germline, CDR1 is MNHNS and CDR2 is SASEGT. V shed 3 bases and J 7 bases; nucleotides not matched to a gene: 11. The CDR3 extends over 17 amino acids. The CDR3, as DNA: TGTGCCAGCAGTGATATAGCGGGGGGGACTTCGCGGAACATTCAGTACTTC. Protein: CASSDIAGGTSRNIQYF.

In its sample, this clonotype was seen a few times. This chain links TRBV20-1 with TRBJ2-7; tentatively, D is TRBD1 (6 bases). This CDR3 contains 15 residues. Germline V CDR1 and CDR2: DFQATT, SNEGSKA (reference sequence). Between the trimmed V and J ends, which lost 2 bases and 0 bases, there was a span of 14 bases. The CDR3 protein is CSARQAGDLSYEQYF. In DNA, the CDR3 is TGCAGTGCTAGACAGGCAGGGGACCTCTCCTACGAGCAGTACTTC.

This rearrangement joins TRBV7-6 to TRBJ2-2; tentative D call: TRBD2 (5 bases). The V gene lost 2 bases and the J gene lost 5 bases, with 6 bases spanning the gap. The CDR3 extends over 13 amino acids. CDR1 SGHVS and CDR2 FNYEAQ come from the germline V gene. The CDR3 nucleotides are TGTGCCAGCAGCTTAACGGGGACCGGGGAGCTGTTTTTT. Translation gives CASSLTGTGELFF.

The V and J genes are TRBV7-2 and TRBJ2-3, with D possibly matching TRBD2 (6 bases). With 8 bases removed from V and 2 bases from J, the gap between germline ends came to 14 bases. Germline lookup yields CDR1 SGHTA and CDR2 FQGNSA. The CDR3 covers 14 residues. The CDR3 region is CASAVGGNTDTQYF. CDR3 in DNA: TGTGCCAGCGCCGTGGGGGGTAACACAGATACGCAGTATTTT. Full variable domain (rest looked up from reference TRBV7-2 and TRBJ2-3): GAGVSQSPSNKVTEKGKDVELRCDPISGHTALYWYRQSLGQGLEFLIYFQGNSAPDKSGLPSDRFSAERTGGSVSTLTIQRTQQEDSAVYLCASAVGGNTDTQYFGPGTRLTVL.

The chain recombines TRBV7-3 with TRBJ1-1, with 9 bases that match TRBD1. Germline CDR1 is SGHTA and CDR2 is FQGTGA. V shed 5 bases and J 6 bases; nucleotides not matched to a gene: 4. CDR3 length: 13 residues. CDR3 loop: CASSVGQGAEAFF. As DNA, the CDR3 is TGTGCCAGCAGCGTGGGACAGGGCGCTGAAGCTTTCTTT.

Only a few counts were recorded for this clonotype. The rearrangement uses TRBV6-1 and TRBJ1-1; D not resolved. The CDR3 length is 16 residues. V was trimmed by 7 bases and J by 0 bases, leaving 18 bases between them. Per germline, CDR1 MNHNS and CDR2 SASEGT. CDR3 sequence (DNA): TGTGCCAGCAACAAAAGCAGGAGTAGGGTGAACACTGAAGCTTTCTTT. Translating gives CASNKSRSRVNTEAFF.

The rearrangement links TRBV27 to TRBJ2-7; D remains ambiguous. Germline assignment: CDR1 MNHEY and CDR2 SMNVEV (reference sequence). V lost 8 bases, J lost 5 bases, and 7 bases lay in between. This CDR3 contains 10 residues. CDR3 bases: TGTGCCAGCGGAATGGACGAGCAGTACTTC. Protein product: CASGMDEQYF.

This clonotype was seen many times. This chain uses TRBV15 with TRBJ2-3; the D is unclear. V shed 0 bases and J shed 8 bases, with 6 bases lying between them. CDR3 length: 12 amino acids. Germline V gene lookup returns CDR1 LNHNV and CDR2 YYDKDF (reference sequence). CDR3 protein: CATSRDLGTQYF. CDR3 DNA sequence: TGTGCCACCAGCAGAGATCTGGGTACGCAGTATTTT.

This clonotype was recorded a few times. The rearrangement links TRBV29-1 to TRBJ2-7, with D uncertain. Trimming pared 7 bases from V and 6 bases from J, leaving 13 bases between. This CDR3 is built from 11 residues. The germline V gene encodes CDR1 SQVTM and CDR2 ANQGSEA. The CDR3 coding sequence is TGCAGCGGCATTGTGTTGGGCGAGCAGTACTTC. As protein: CSGIVLGEQYF.

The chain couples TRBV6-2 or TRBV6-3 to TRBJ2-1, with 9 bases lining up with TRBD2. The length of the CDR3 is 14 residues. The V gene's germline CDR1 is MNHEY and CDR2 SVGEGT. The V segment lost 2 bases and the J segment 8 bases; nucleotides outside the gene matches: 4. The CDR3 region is CASSYAGGPDEQFF. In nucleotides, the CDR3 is TGTGCCAGCAGTTACGCGGGAGGGCCAGATGAGCAGTTCTTC.

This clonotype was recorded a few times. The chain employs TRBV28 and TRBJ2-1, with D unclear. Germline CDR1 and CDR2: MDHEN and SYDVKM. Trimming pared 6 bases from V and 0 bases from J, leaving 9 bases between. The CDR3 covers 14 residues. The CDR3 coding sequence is TGTGCCAGCAGGACGAGGAACTCCTACAATGAGCAGTTCTTC. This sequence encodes CASRTRNSYNEQFF. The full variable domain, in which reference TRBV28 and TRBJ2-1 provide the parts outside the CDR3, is DVKVTQSSRYLVKRTGEKVFLECVQDMDHENMFWYRQDPGLGLRLIYFSYDVKMKEKGDIPEGYSVSREKKERFSLILESASTNQTSMYLCASRTRNSYNEQFFGPGTRLTVL.

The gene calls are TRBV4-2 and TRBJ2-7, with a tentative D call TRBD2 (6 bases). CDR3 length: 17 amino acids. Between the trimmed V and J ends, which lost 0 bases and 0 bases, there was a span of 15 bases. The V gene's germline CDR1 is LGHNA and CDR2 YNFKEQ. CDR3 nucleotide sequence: TGTGCCAGCAGCCAAGAAGAATTCCGGGACTTCTCCTACGAGCAGTACTTC. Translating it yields CASSQEEFRDFSYEQYF.

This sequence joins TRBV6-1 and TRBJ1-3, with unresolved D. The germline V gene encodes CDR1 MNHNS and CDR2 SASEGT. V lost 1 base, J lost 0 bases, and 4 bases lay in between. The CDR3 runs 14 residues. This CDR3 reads CASSEGRSGNTIYF. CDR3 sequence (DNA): TGTGCCAGCAGTGAAGGCCGCTCTGGAAACACCATATATTTT.

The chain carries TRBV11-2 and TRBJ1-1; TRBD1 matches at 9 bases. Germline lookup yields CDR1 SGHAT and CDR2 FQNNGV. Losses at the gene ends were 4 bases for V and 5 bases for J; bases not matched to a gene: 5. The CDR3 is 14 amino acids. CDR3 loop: CASSSNDRGTEAFF. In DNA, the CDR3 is TGTGCCAGCAGCTCCAACGACAGGGGGACTGAAGCTTTCTTT.

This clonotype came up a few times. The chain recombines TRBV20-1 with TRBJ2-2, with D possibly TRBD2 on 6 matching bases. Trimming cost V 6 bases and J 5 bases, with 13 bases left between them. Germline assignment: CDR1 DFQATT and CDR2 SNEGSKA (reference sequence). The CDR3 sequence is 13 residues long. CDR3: CSAGSGGTGELFF. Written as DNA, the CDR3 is TGCAGTGCAGGTAGCGGAGGGACCGGGGAGCTGTTTTTT.

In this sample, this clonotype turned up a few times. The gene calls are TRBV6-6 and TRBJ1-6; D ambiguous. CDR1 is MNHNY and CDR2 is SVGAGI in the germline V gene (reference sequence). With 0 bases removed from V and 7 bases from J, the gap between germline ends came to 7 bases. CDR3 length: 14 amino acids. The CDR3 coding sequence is TGTGCCAGCAGTTACTCTCCACCAAATTCACCCCTCCACTTT. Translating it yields CASSYSPPNSPLHF.

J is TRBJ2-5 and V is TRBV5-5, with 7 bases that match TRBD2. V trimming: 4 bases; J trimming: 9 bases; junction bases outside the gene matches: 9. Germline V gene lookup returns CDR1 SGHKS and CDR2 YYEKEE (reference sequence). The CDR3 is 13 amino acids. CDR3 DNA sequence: TGTGCCAGCAGCCGCGGGGGACGCTTGGCCCAGTACTTC. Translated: CASSRGGRLAQYF.

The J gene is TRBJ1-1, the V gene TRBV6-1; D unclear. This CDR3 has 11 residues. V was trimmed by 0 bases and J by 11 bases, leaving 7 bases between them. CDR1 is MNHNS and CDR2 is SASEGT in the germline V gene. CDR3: CASSEAGLAFF. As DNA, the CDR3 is TGTGCCAGCAGTGAAGCTGGTTTGGCTTTCTTT.

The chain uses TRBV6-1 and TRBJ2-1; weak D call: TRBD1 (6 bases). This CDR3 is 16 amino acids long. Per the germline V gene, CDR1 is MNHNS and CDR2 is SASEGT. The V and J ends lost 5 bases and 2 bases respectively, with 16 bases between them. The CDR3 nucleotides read TGTGCCAGCAGTTCCCCGATCAGGGGTACCTACAATGAGCAGTTCTTC. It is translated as CASSSPIRGTYNEQFF.

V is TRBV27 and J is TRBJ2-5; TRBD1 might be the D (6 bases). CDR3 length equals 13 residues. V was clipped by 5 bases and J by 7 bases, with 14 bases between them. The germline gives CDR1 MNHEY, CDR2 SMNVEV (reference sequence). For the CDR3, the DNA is TGTGCCAGCAGTCCAGGGGTGGTTGGGACCCAGTACTTC. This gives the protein CASSPGVVGTQYF.